This entry lists 20 T cell receptor beta chains sequenced from one sample in a study of T cell changes during pregnancy in multiple sclerosis. The data were produced by immunoSEQ multiplex PCR, yet TCRdb's version contains in-frame clones alone and is incomplete. The profile shows tens of thousands of clones, about nine tenths of them singletons. The sample consisted of peripheral blood, taken in the third trimester of pregnancy. The receptors shown here come from a female donor with multiple sclerosis, enrolled in a pregnancy study.

This chain links TRBV5-1 with TRBJ1-3; weak D call: TRBD1 (5 bases). The CDR3 runs 16 residues. Germline V gives CDR1 SGHRS, CDR2 YFSETQ. V gave up 1 base and J gave up 0 bases, with 11 bases separating them. The CDR3 spells CASSLLGASSGNTIYF. Here the CDR3 DNA reads TGCGCCAGCAGCTTGTTAGGGGCGAGCTCTGGAAACACCATATATTTT. Full variable domain (outside the CDR3, taken from reference TRBV5-1 and TRBJ1-3): KAGVTQTPRYLIKTRGQQVTLSCSPISGHRSVSWYQQTPGQGLQFLFEYFSETQRNKGNFPGRFSGRQFSNSRSEMNVSTLELGDSALYLCASSLLGASSGNTIYFGEGSWLTVV.

The chain employs TRBV7-9 and TRBJ1-2; 9 nucleotides agree with TRBD1. This CDR3 has 14 residues. Losses at the gene ends were 11 bases for V and 3 bases for J; bases not matched to a gene: 10. From germline, CDR1 is SEHNR and CDR2 FQNEAQ (reference sequence). The CDR3, as DNA: TGTGCCGGCGGCGGGGACAGGGCCTACTATGGCTACACCTTC. Protein sequence: CAGGGDRAYYGYTF.

The rearrangement uses TRBV9 and TRBJ1-2; D is unclear. V lost 3 bases and J 4 bases, leaving 16 bases between the germline ends. This CDR3 has 15 amino acids. Looked up from germline, CDR1 is SGDLS and CDR2 is YYNGEE. The CDR3 loop is CASSGLSRHAYGYTF. CDR3 coding DNA: TGTGCCAGCAGCGGGCTTTCGAGACACGCCTATGGCTACACCTTC.

CDR3 residues: CASSFNRVYYGYTF. In DNA form, the CDR3 reads TGCGCCAGCAGCTTTAACAGGGTCTACTATGGCTACACCTTC. The rearrangement uses TRBV5-1 and TRBJ1-2; D perhaps matches TRBD1 (6 bases). V lost 2 bases to trimming and J lost 3 bases, with 11 bases between them. Germline V gene sequence: CDR1 SGHRS, CDR2 YFSETQ. The CDR3 runs to 14 residues.

The V call is TRBV11-2, the J call TRBJ1-2; D unresolved. CDR1 SGHAT and CDR2 FQNNGV come from the germline V gene. V gave up 8 bases and J gave up 2 bases, with 15 bases separating them. The CDR3 sequence is 14 residues long. CDR3 sequence reads: CASSIRDGNYGYTF. The CDR3 DNA sequence: TGTGCCAGCTCGATCCGTGACGGGAACTATGGCTACACCTTC.

This rearrangement joins TRBV7-9 to TRBJ1-6, with 10 nucleotides matching TRBD1. Germline CDR1 and CDR2: SEHNR and FQNEAQ (reference sequence). The length of the CDR3 is 16 residues. V lost 4 bases, J lost 9 bases, and 9 bases stayed unmatched. The CDR3 protein is CASSSRGGTGVSPLHF. Written as DNA, the CDR3 is TGTGCCAGCAGCTCTAGAGGGGGGACAGGGGTTTCACCCCTCCACTTT.

Here the CDR3 reads CARGSEADTQYF. The CDR3 DNA sequence: TGTGCCAGGGGTTCGGAGGCAGATACGCAGTATTTT. V and J are TRBV2 and TRBJ2-3, with a weak D call TRBD2 (5 bases). The length of the CDR3 is 12 residues. Germline assignment: CDR1 SNHLY and CDR2 FYNNEI. Trimming left V 9 bases short and J 4 bases short, with 11 bases between.

In DNA form, the CDR3 reads TGTGCCAGCAGCTTAGACCGGAGTACCATATATTTT. Translating gives CASSLDRSTIYF. The chain has TRBV7-6 and TRBJ1-3; D ambiguous. V dropped 1 base and J dropped 10 bases, with 8 bases sitting between them. CDR1 and CDR2 (germline): SGHVS, FNYEAQ. The CDR3 is 12 residues long.

V gene TRBV28 combines with J gene TRBJ1-4, with D maybe TRBD1 (6 bases). Trimming removed 5 bases from V and 5 bases from J, with 15 bases in between. Germline V gene data show CDR1 as MDHEN and CDR2 as SYDVKM. The CDR3 sequence is 15 residues long. CDR3 sequence (DNA): TGTGCCAGCAGTGCCGTTCCAGGGGTGAATGAAAAACTGTTTTTT. Translating it yields CASSAVPGVNEKLFF.

The chain employs TRBV2 and TRBJ1-2, with D possibly TRBD1 on 6 matching bases. Germline-derived CDR1 and CDR2 are SNHLY and FYNNEI. Trimming shortened V by 2 bases and J by 7 bases, and 14 bases separated the two germline ends. This CDR3 has 14 residues. The DNA of the CDR3 is TGTGCCAGCAGTGAACGGGACACGAGACTTGGCTACACCTTC. As protein: CASSERDTRLGYTF.

This rearrangement joins TRBV5-1 to TRBJ2-7; D is uncertain. Germline V lookup: CDR1 SGHRS, CDR2 YFSETQ. The CDR3 sequence is 14 residues long. V was clipped by 0 bases and J by 1 base, with 8 bases between them. CDR3 loop: CASSLESQSYEQYF. The CDR3 DNA reads TGCGCCAGCAGCTTGGAGTCACAGTCCTACGAGCAGTACTTC.

Of note for this clone: An end of the junction does not agree with germline; a read error may underlie this. The CDR3 coding sequence is TGTGCCAGTAGTTTAGAACTAGCGGGGGGCCCTGGGGCCAACGTCCTGACTTTC. Its translation: CASSLELAGGPGANVLTF. The gene calls are TRBV19 and TRBJ2-6; TRBD2 agrees at 12 bases. The germline CDR1 and CDR2 sequences are LNHDA and SQIVND (reference sequence). The CDR3 consists of 18 residues.

The chain employs TRBV7-2 and TRBJ2-3; D is perhaps TRBD1 (6 bases). Germline assignment: CDR1 SGHTA and CDR2 FQGNSA. Trimming removed 3 bases at V and 2 bases at J, with 15 bases between. This CDR3 has 16 residues. The CDR3 coding sequence is TGTGCCAGCAGCTTTCTTGGACAGAGCCCCACAGATACGCAGTATTTT. Its protein is CASSFLGQSPTDTQYF. Together with reference TRBV7-2 and TRBJ2-3, the CDR3 gives the full variable domain: GAGVSQSPSNKVTEKGKDVELRCDPISGHTALYWYRQSLGQGLEFLIYFQGNSAPDKSGLPSDRFSAERTGGSVSTLTIQRTQQEDSAVYLCASSFLGQSPTDTQYFGPGTRLTVL.

This clone was detected only a few times. The chain carries TRBV7-9 and TRBJ2-1; a weak D match, TRBD2 (6 bases). With 1 base removed from V and 4 bases from J, the gap between germline ends came to 14 bases. This CDR3 comprises 16 residues. Germline CDR1 SEHNR, CDR2 FQNEAQ (reference sequence). The CDR3 is CASSLGSRGPYNEQFF. The DNA for the CDR3 is TGTGCCAGCAGCTTAGGTTCGCGGGGACCGTACAATGAGCAGTTCTTC.

The chain combines TRBV6-4 with TRBJ1-4; 9 nucleotides line up with TRBD1. The CDR3 length is 15 residues. The V gene's germline CDR1 is MRHNA and CDR2 SNTAGT. The trim removed 4 bases at V and 6 bases at J, leaving 6 bases unmatched. CDR3 nucleotide sequence: TGTGCCAGCAGTGTTACAGGGGGCGCAGATGAAAAACTGTTTTTT. It yields the protein CASSVTGGADEKLFF.

The rearrangement uses TRBV19 and TRBJ1-2, with D possibly matching TRBD1 (5 bases). Germline-derived CDR1 and CDR2 are LNHDA and SQIVND (reference sequence). Between the trimmed V and J ends, which lost 5 bases and 8 bases, there was a span of 12 bases. The CDR3 runs to 12 residues. CDR3: CASSQQAWGYTF. In nucleotides, the CDR3 is TGTGCCAGTAGTCAACAGGCCTGGGGCTACACCTTC.

The chain joins TRBV19 to TRBJ1-5; tentative D call: TRBD1 (5 bases). This CDR3 is built from 13 residues. Germline assignment: CDR1 LNHDA and CDR2 SQIVND (reference sequence). V gave up 1 base and J gave up 10 bases, with 11 bases separating them. Written as DNA, the CDR3 is TGTGCCAGTAGTATAGGGCGGCAGGGACCCCAGCATTTT. It yields the protein CASSIGRQGPQHF.

The genes are TRBV27 and TRBJ1-5, with 8 bases lining up with TRBD1. The germline CDR1 and CDR2 sequences are MNHEY and SMNVEV (reference sequence). The V gene end was trimmed by 6 bases and the J gene end by 3 bases; junction bases not matched to a gene: 1. The CDR3 totals 13 residues. The DNA for the CDR3 is TGTGCCAGCAGGGACAGGGTCAATCAGCCCCAGCATTTT. It codes for CASRDRVNQPQHF.

The chain links TRBV2 to TRBJ2-7; TRBD2 matches 11 bases. Trimming at V came to 4 bases and at J to 3 bases, leaving 8 bases not matched to a gene. CDR3 length: 16 amino acids. Germline CDR1 is SNHLY and CDR2 is FYNNEI. Here the CDR3 reads CASSAIAGGIIYEQYF. The CDR3 region has the DNA TGTGCCAGCAGTGCTATAGCGGGGGGGATTATCTACGAGCAGTACTTC. The whole variable domain, remainder taken from reference TRBV2 and TRBJ2-7, is EPEVTQTPSHQVTQMGQEVILRCVPISNHLYFYWYRQILGQKVEFLVSFYNNEISEKSEIFDDQFSVERPDGSNFTLKIRSTKLEDSAMYFCASSAIAGGIIYEQYFGPGTRLTVT.

The rearrangement joins TRBV7-9 to TRBJ1-1; D gene unclear. In germline, CDR1 is SEHNR, CDR2 FQNEAQ (reference sequence). This CDR3 spans 12 amino acids. V shed 5 bases and J shed 6 bases, with 10 bases lying between them. DNA of the CDR3: TGTGCCAGCAGCGGCGACCGGGCTGAAGCTTTCTTT. Encoded protein: CASSGDRAEAFF.